This T cell receptor beta chain appears in the sequencing data of a study of blood T cells in healthy people across ages. General study results and limits: Considered underestimates were the diversity estimates obtained from one million T cells.

This clonotype turned up a few times. Its specificity is unknown. Together with a sample-barcoded 5' primer, a J-beta primer mix was included in a second PCR lasting about 7 to 11 cycles. TCRdb processed the 5' RACE reads anew with MiXCR; each CDR3 protein has one entry. The sample lists roughly 1,000,000 distinct CDR3 sequences; around 25% were seen once. The same sample was also studied in work on T cells of mothers and their children.

The sequence derives from a girl aged 2 to 9 in good health. Sequenced input: blood.

CDR3 amino acids: CASSPRSDGGREQYF. In nucleotides, the CDR3 is TGTGCCAGCAGCCCGCGCTCCGACGGGGGGAGGGAGCAGTACTTC. V is TRBV13 and J is TRBJ2-7; TRBD2 matches 7 bases. The CDR3 covers 15 residues. Unmatched junction bases numbered 14, after V lost 5 bases and J lost 7 bases. CDR1 is PRHDT, CDR2 FYEKMQ, per germline (reference sequence).